This T cell receptor beta chain is from a study of T-cell reconstitution after alpha-beta-depleted transplantation in children. During its preparation, the TCRbeta library received unique molecular identifiers. Using its own MiXCR run on the PCR reads, TCRdb lists one record per CDR3 protein. The sample records roughly 500,000 distinct CDR3 sequences, around a third being singletons. The germline V gene encodes CDR1 SEHNR and CDR2 FQNEAQ (reference sequence). V shed 5 bases and J shed 0 bases, with 14 bases lying between them. The CDR3 runs to 16 residues. J is TRBJ2-1 and V is TRBV7-9; D may correspond to TRBD1 or TRBD2 (5 bases each). The starting material was PBMCs from the stem cell graft donor, obtained from the stem cell graft. The receptor comes from a human donor who donated a stem cell graft to a child with aplastic anemia. This CDR3 reads CASSPAPGTSYNEQFF. The CDR3 DNA sequence: TGTGCCAGCAGCCCCGCGCCCGGGACCTCCTACAATGAGCAGTTCTTC.